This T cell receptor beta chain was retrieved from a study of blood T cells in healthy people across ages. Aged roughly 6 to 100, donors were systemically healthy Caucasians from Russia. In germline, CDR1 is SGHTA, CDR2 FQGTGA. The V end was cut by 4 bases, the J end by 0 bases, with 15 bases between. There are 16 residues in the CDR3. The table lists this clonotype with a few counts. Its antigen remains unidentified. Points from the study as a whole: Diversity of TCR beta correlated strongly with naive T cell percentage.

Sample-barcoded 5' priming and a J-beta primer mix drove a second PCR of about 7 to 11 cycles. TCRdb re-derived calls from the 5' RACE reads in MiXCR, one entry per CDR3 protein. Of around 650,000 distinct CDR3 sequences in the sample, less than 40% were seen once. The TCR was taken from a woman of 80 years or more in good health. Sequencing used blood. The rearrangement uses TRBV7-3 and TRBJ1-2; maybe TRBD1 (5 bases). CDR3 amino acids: CASSSGTGGANYGYTF. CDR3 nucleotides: TGTGCCAGCAGCTCCGGGACGGGAGGAGCTAACTATGGCTACACCTTC. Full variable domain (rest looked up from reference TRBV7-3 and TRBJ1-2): GAGVSQTPSNKVTEKGKYVELRCDPISGHTALYWYRQSLGQGPEFLIYFQGTGAADDSGLPNDRFFAVRPEGSVSTLKIQRTERGDSAVYLCASSSGTGGANYGYTFGSGTRLTVV.